This TCR beta chain appears in the sequencing data of a study of molecular identifiers for immune sequencing clone quantification. Sorted cell numbers of roughly 19,000 to 1,000,000, with 10%, 30% or 50% RNA, served as input for naive CD8 libraries. Naive CD8 T cells underwent sorting with the CD8+CD4-CCR7+CD45RA+ definition. TCRdb reprocessed the PCR reads with MiXCR, giving one entry per CDR3 protein. The sample includes about 510,000 distinct CDR3 sequences, around 21% of them seen just once. This CDR3 spans 13 amino acids. This TCR derives from a human donor in good health. Some libraries in this study had Jurkat cell RNA spiked in. The sample comprised naive CD8+ T cells from blood, with Jurkat cell RNA spiked in. Subset specified: FACS-sorted CD8+CD4-CCR7+CD45RA+ naive T cells. V usage is TRBV21-1 and J usage is TRBJ2-7; TRBD1 is the table's D call, not checked against the DNA. TRBV21-1 counts as a pseudogene. In DNA, the CDR3 is TGTGCCAGCCTGGGGGGGAGCTCCTACGAGCAGTACTTC. Protein sequence: CASLGGSSYEQYF.